The T cell receptor beta chain under discussion was sequenced for a study of cytotoxic CD8 clonotypes in ibrutinib-treated CLL. Study in general: The authors obtained response samples at a median of around 12 months of treatment, range 6 to 36. Samples had a mean of roughly 250,000 productive templates and 90,000 or so productive rearrangements.

V shed 0 bases and J shed 1 base, with 6 bases lying between them. This CDR3 is 14 amino acids long. CDR1 and CDR2 (germline): KGHSH, LQKENI. Profiling relied on immunoSEQ multiplex PCR, and the TCRdb table lists in-frame clones only, not all of them. The table has 35,000 to 40,000 clones, about 70% seen once; the top ten hold around 17%. Overall study findings and caveats: The study found baseline clonality above age-matched healthy donors, tracking circulating CD8+ T-cell counts. Clonality grew at ibrutinib response; at progression, it decreased back toward baseline.

A remark on this clone: Its antigen is undetermined. Within the sample, other DNA sequences also encode this same CDR3.

The sequence was collected from a human donor with chronic lymphocytic leukemia. The chain carries TRBV18 and TRBJ1-1, with D maybe TRBD1 (5 bases). The sample consisted of PBMCs, taken at disease progression, from a patient treated with ibrutinib. The CDR3 coding sequence is TGTGCCAGCTCACCACCAACAGGGAACACTGAAGCTTTCTTT. This codes for CASSPPTGNTEAFF.